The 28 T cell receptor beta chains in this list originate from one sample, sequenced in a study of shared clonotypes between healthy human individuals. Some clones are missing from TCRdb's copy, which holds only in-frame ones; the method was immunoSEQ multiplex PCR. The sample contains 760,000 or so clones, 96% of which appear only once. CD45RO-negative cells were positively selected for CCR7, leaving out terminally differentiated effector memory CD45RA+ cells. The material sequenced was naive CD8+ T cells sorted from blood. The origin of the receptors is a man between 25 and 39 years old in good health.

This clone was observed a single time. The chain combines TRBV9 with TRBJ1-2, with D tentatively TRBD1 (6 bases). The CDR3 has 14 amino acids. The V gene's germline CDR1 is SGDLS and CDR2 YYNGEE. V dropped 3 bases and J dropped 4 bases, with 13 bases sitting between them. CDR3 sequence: CASSDPGHIYGYTF. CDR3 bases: TGTGCCAGCAGCGATCCGGGACACATCTATGGCTACACCTTC.

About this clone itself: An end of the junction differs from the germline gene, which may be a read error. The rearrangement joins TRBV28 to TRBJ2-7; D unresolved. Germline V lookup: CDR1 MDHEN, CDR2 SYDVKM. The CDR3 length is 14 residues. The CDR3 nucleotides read TGTGCCAGCCGTCCCCTCGGCGGATACTACGGGCAGTACTTC. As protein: CASRPLGGYYGQYF.

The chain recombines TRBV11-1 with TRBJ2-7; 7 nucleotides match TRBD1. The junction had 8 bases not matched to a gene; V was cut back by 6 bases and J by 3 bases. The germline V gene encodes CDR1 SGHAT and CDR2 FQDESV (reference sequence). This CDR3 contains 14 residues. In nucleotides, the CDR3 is TGTGCCAGCAGGGCCGCGAACAGGGGCTACGAGCAGTACTTC. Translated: CASRAANRGYEQYF.

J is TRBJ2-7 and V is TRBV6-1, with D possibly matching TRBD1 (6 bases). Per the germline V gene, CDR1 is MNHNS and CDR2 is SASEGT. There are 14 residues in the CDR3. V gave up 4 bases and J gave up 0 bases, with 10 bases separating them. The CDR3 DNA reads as TGTGCCAGCAGTGGCCGGGACAACTCCTACGAGCAGTACTTC. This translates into CASSGRDNSYEQYF.

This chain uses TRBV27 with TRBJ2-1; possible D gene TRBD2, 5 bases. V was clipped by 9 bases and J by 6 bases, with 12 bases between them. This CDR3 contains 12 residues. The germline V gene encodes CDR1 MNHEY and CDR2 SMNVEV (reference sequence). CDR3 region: CARSRGCNEQFF. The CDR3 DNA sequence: TGTGCCAGATCACGGGGTTGCAATGAGCAGTTCTTC.

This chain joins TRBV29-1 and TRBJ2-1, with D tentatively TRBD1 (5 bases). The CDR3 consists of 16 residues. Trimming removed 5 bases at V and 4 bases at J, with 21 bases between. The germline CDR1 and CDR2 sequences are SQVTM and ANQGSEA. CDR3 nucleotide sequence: TGCAGCGTTTACCCGACAGATCCAGCCGCTTACAATGAGCAGTTCTTC. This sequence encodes CSVYPTDPAAYNEQFF.

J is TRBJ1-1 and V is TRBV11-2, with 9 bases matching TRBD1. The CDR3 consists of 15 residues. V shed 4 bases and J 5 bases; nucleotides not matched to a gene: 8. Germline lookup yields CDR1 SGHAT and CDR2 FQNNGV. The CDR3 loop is CASSSSTGGGTEAFF. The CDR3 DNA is TGTGCCAGCAGCTCGTCAACAGGGGGCGGAACTGAAGCTTTCTTT.

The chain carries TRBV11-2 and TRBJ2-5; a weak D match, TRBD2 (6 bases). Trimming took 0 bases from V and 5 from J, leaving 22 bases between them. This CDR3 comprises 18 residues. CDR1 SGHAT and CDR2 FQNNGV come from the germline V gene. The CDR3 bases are TGTGCCAGCAGCTTAGATGGTCTAGCGCTCCTAGTAAGGGAGACCCAGTACTTC. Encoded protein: CASSLDGLALLVRETQYF.

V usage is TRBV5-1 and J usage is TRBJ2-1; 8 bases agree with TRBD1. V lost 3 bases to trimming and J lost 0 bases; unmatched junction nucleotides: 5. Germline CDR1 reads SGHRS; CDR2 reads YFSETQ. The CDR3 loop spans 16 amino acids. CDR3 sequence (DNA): TGCGCCAGCAGCTGGGACGGACAGGGCTCCTACAATGAGCAGTTCTTC. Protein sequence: CASSWDGQGSYNEQFF.

Here the CDR3 reads CATSPPGWKYNEQFF. Here the CDR3 DNA reads TGTGCCACCAGCCCACCAGGGTGGAAATACAATGAGCAGTTCTTC. The chain combines TRBV15 with TRBJ2-1, with D maybe TRBD1 (5 bases). The CDR3 consists of 15 residues. The germline V gene has CDR1 LNHNV and CDR2 YYDKDF (reference sequence). Trimming pared 5 bases from V and 4 bases from J, leaving 15 bases between.

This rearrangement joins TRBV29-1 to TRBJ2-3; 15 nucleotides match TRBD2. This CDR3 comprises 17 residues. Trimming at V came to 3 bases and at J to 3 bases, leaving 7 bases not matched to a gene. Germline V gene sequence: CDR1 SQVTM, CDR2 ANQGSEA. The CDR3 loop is CSVDSGLAGGGTDTQYF. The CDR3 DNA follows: TGCAGCGTTGATTCGGGACTAGCGGGAGGAGGAACAGATACGCAGTATTTT.

The chain's CDR3 is CASRRYRSVGDTQYF. The CDR3 DNA reads as TGTGCCAGCAGGCGGTACCGATCAGTTGGAGATACGCAGTATTTT. The J gene is TRBJ2-3, the V gene TRBV6-1; D call uncertain. The CDR3 has 15 residues. Per germline, CDR1 MNHNS and CDR2 SASEGT. V gave up 6 bases and J gave up 5 bases, with 18 bases separating them.

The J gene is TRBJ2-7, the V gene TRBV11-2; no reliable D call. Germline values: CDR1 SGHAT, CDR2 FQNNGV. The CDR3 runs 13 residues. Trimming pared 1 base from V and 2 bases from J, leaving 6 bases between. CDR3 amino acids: CASSLGATYEQYF. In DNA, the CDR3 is TGTGCCAGCAGCTTAGGAGCTACCTACGAGCAGTACTTC.

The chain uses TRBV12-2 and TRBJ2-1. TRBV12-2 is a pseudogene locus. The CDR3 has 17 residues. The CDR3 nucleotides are TGTGCAAGTCGCTTAGTCCTCTCGACGTGGTCCTACAATGAGCAGTTCTTC. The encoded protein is CASRLVLSTWSYNEQFF.

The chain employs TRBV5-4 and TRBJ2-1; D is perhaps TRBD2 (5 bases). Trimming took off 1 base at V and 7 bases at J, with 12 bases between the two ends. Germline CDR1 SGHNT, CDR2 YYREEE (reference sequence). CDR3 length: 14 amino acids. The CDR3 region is CASSLRGFANEQFF. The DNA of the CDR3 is TGTGCCAGCAGCTTGAGAGGGTTCGCGAATGAGCAGTTCTTC. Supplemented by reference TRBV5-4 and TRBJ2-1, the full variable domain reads ETGVTQSPTHLIKTRGQQVTLRCSSQSGHNTVSWYQQALGQGPQFIFQYYREEENGRGNFPPRFSGLQFPNYSSELNVNALELDDSALYLCASSLRGFANEQFFGPGTRLTVL.

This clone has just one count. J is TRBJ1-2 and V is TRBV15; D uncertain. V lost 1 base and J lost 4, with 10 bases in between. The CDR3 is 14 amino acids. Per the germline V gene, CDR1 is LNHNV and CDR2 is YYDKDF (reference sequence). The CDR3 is CATSRAVGGYGYTF. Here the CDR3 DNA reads TGTGCCACCAGCAGAGCCGTGGGAGGCTATGGCTACACCTTC.

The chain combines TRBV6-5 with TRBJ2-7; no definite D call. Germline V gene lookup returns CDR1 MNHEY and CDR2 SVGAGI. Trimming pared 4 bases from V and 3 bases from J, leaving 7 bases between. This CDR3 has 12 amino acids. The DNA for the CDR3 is TGTGCCAGCAGTTCGAACGGCTACGAGCAGTACTTC. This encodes CASSSNGYEQYF.

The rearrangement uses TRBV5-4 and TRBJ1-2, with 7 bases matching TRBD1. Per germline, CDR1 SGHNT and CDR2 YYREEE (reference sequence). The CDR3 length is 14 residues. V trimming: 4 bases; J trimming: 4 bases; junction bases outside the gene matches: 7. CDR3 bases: TGTGCCAGCAGCCTGGACAGGAAGCTCTATGGCTACACCTTC. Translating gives CASSLDRKLYGYTF.

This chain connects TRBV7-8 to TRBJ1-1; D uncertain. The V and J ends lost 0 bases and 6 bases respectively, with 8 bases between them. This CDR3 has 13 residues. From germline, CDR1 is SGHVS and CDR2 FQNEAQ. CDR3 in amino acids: CASSLAWSSEAFF. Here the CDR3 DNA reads TGTGCCAGCAGCTTAGCGTGGAGCTCTGAAGCTTTCTTT.

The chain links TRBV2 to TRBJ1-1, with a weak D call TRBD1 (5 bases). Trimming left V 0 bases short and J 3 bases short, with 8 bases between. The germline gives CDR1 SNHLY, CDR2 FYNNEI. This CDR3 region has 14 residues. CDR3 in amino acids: CASSEAPGYTEAFF. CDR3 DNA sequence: TGTGCCAGCAGTGAAGCTCCAGGGTACACTGAAGCTTTCTTT.

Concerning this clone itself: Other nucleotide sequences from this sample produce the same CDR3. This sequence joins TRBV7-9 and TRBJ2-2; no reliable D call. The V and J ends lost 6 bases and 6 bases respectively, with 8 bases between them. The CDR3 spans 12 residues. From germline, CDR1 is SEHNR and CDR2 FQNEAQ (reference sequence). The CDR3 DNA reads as TGTGCCAGCAGTCTAGGGTCCGGGGAGCTGTTTTTT. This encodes CASSLGSGELFF.

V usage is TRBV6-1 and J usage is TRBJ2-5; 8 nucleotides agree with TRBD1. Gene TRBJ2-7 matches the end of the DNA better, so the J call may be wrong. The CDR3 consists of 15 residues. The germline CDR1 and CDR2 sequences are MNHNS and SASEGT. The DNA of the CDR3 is TGTGCCAGCAGTGAAGGACAGGGGAGGACCTACGAGCAGTACTTC. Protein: CASSEGQGRTYEQYF.

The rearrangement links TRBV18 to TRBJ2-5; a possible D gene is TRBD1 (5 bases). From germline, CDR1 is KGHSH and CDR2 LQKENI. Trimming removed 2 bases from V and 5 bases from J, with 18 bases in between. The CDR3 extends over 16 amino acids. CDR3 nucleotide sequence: TGTGCCAGCTCACCAAGGGATGGCAGGGTGAGGGAGACCCAGTACTTC. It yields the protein CASSPRDGRVRETQYF. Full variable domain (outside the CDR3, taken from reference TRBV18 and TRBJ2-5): NAGVMQNPRHLVRRRGQEARLRCSPMKGHSHVYWYRQLPEEGLKFMVYLQKENIIDESGMPKERFSAEFPKEGPSILRIQQVVRGDSAAYFCASSPRDGRVRETQYFGPGTRLLVL.

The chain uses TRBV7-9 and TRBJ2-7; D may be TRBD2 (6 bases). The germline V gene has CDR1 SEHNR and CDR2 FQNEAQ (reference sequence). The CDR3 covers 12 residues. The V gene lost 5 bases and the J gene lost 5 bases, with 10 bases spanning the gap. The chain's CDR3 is CASSRGANEQYF. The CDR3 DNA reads TGTGCCAGCAGCCGCGGGGCGAACGAGCAGTACTTC.

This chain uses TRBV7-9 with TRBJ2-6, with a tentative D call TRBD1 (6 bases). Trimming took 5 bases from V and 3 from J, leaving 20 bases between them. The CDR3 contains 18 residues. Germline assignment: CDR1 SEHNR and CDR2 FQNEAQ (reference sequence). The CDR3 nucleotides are TGTGCCAGCAGCCGGTACGGACAGAGCAACTATGGGGCCAACGTCCTGACTTTC. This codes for CASSRYGQSNYGANVLTF.

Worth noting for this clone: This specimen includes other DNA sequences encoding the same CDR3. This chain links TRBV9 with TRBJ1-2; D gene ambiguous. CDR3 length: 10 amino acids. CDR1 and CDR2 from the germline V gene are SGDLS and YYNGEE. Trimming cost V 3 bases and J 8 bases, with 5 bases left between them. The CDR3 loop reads CASSGKGYTF. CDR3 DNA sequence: TGTGCCAGCAGCGGAAAGGGCTACACCTTC.

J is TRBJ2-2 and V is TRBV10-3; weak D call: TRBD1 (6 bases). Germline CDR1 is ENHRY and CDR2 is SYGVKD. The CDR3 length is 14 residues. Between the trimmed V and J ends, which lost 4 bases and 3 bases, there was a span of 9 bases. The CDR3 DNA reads TGTGCCATCAGTGCGGACAGTGACACCGGGGAGCTGTTTTTT. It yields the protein CAISADSDTGELFF.

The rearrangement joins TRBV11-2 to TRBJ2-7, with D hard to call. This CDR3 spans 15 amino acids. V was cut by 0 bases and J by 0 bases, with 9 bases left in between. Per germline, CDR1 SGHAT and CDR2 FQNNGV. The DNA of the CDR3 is TGTGCCAGCAGCTTAGAGGGCAGTACCTCCTACGAGCAGTACTTC. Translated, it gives CASSLEGSTSYEQYF.